This T cell receptor (beta chain) was sequenced during a study of blood T cell repertoires in COVID-19. On the study more broadly: T cells, B-cell-depleted T cells, or PBMCs supplied cDNA or gDNA.

This clone was detected only a few times. V was cut by 0 bases and J by 1 base, with 12 bases left in between. CDR3 length equals 16 residues. Germline V CDR1 and CDR2: LGHDT, YNNKEL (reference sequence). In the original processing: Amplification with reference gene primers provided the estimates of nucleated cell counts. Profiled with immunoSEQ multiplex PCR; TCRdb holds only in-frame clones, not every one. Clonal size and the V and J genes are those of that table, whereas D and trimming came from the DNA. The sample holds about 120,000 clones, roughly 89% seen once. The sequenced sample consisted of peripheral blood. This chain joins TRBV3-1 (or the pseudogene TRBV3-2) and TRBJ1-1; D is unclear. This receptor was identified in a woman aged 55-69 years with COVID-19, enrolled during active disease. The CDR3 bases are TGTGCCAGCAGCCAAGATGGGGTCGGGGAGAACACTGAAGCTTTCTTT. Protein: CASSQDGVGENTEAFF.